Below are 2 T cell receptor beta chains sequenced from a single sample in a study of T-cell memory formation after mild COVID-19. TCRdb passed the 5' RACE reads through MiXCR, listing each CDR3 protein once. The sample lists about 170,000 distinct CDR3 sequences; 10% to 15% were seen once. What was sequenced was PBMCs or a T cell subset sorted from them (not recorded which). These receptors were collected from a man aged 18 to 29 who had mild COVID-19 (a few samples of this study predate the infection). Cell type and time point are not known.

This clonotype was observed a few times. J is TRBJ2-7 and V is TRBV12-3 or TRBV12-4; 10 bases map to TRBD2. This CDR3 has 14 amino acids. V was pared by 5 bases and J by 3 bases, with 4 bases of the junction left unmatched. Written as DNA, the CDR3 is TGTGCCAGCAGTCGTCTAGCGGGGGTCTACGAGCAGTACTTC. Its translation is CASSRLAGVYEQYF.

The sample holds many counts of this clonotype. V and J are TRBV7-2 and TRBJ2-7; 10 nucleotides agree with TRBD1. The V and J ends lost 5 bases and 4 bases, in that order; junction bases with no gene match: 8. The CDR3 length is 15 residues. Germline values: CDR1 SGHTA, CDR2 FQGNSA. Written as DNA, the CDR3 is TGTGCCAGCAGCCCAGGGACAGGGGTTTGGTACGAGCAGTACTTC. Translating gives CASSPGTGVWYEQYF.